Each of the 30 T cell receptor beta chains below was sequenced from the same sample in a study of CXCR3-negative and CXCR3-positive naive CD8 T cells. The libraries of TRB cDNA were constructed through 5' RACE using UMI labels. From its re-call of the 5' RACE reads, TCRdb lists each CDR3 protein once, without DNA. Its clone listing holds 50,000 to 65,000 distinct CDR3 sequences. Sequencing was done on a sample of naive CXCR3- CD8+ T cells from blood. The subset here: CD45RO-CCR7+CD27+CD95- naive CD8+ T cells lacking CXCR3 (TNR3-). The receptors originated from a human donor in good health. Some clones in this sample may be carry-over from other donors' samples.

The chain couples TRBV4-3 to TRBJ2-7; TCRdb names TRBD2, which stays unverified in the absence of DNA. The CDR3 runs to 16 residues. Germline V gene sequence: CDR1 LGHNA, CDR2 YSLEER. CDR3 sequence reads: CASSQDSSPRRYEQYF.

This chain links TRBV7-9 with TRBJ1-1; without DNA, the TCRdb call of TRBD1 cannot be checked. Looked up from germline, CDR1 is SEHNR and CDR2 is FQNEAQ (reference sequence). The CDR3 sequence is 16 residues long. Here the CDR3 reads CASSSVGGLTNTEAFF.

The gene calls are TRBV28 and TRBJ1-2. Germline-derived CDR1 and CDR2 are MDHEN and SYDVKM. This CDR3 has 14 residues. CDR3 in amino acids: CASSFRGVSYGYTF.

The rearrangement joins TRBV7-9 to TRBJ2-2; TCRdb's assignment of TRBD2 cannot be checked, as there is no DNA. The CDR3 has 13 amino acids. CDR1 is SEHNR, CDR2 FQNEAQ, per germline (reference sequence). This CDR3 reads CASSDTSGGELFF.

The rearrangement links TRBV27 to TRBJ2-2; TCRdb's assignment of TRBD1 cannot be checked, as there is no DNA. The CDR3 is 13 residues long. Germline loops: CDR1 MNHEY, CDR2 SMNVEV (reference sequence). The CDR3 reads CASSRGNSGELFF.

V gene TRBV14 combines with J gene TRBJ2-1; TCRdb's D gene call, TRBD1, goes unchecked for lack of DNA. The CDR3 runs to 14 residues. Germline V gene lookup returns CDR1 SGHDN and CDR2 FVKESK. CDR3 loop: CASSPRTGRDEQFF.

The chain couples TRBV11-3 to TRBJ1-2; TCRdb gives TRBD1 as the D gene, but with no DNA this cannot be confirmed. The CDR3 covers 16 residues. Germline lookup yields CDR1 SGHNT and CDR2 YENEEA. CDR3 sequence reads: CASSLGGMGQGYGYTF. Full variable domain (outside the CDR3, taken from reference TRBV11-3 and TRBJ1-2): EAGVVQSPRYKIIEKKQPVAFWCNPISGHNTLYWYLQNLGQGPELLIRYENEEAVDDSQLPKDRFSAERLKGVDSTLKIQPAELGDSAVYLCASSLGGMGQGYGYTFGSGTRLTVV.

This chain joins TRBV29-1 and TRBJ2-7; there is no DNA to check the TCRdb D call of TRBD2. CDR1 is SQVTM and CDR2 is ANQGSEA in the germline V gene. The length of the CDR3 is 15 residues. The CDR3 loop reads CSVEDGRGLLYEQYF.

The chain has TRBV20-1 and TRBJ2-1; the TCRdb call, TRBD1, lacks DNA for checking. There are 14 residues in the CDR3. The germline V gene has CDR1 DFQATT and CDR2 SNEGSKA (reference sequence). CDR3 residues: CSVEGDKTNNEQFF.

The J gene is TRBJ1-6, the V gene TRBV10-2; TCRdb reports TRBD1, a call that lacks DNA to check it against. The CDR3 is 19 amino acids. Per the germline V gene, CDR1 is WSHSY and CDR2 is SAAADI. The CDR3 sequence: CASSYRGQGPGSYNSPLHF.

The chain recombines TRBV20-1 with TRBJ2-1; with no DNA, the TCRdb D assignment of TRBD2 cannot be verified. Germline V gene sequence: CDR1 DFQATT, CDR2 SNEGSKA (reference sequence). This CDR3 is built from 15 residues. CDR3 region: CSARDRASGGDEQFF.

This CDR3 is CASRLMAAGLTEAFF. This chain links TRBV7-2 with TRBJ1-1; TCRdb outputs TRBD1, but without DNA this stays unchecked. Germline CDR1 and CDR2: SGHTA and FQGNSA. This CDR3 region has 15 residues. Full variable domain (remainder filled in from reference TRBV7-2 and TRBJ1-1): GAGVSQSPSNKVTEKGKDVELRCDPISGHTALYWYRQSLGQGLEFLIYFQGNSAPDKSGLPSDRFSAERTGGSVSTLTIQRTQQEDSAVYLCASRLMAAGLTEAFFGQGTRLTVV.

V gene TRBV20-1 combines with J gene TRBJ1-5; TCRdb's D call, TRBD1, is unchecked because there is no DNA. This CDR3 contains 13 residues. The germline CDR1 and CDR2 sequences are DFQATT and SNEGSKA (reference sequence). CDR3 region: CSAREGEYQPQHF.

The CDR3 region is CASSGRGAGTEAFF. The chain has TRBV25-1 and TRBJ1-1; TCRdb proposes TRBD1, but this gene call is untestable without DNA. Germline CDR1 MGHDK, CDR2 SYGVNS. The CDR3 has 14 residues.

This rearrangement joins TRBV7-6 to TRBJ1-3; there is no DNA to check the TCRdb D call of TRBD1. The length of the CDR3 is 19 residues. Germline-derived CDR1 and CDR2 are SGHVS and FNYEAQ. The CDR3 reads CASSQAGTGPSTSGNTIYF. The full variable domain, rest sourced from reference TRBV7-6 and TRBJ1-3, is GAGVSQSPRYKVTKRGQDVALRCDPISGHVSLYWYRQALGQGPEFLTYFNYEAQQDKSGLPNDRFSAERPEGSISTLTIQRTEQRDSAMYRCASSQAGTGPSTSGNTIYFGEGSWLTVV.

The rearrangement joins TRBV18 to TRBJ1-5. Germline V gene data show CDR1 as KGHSH and CDR2 as LQKENI. This CDR3 is built from 15 residues. This chain's CDR3 is CASSPVGFRNQPQHF.

V and J are TRBV5-1 and TRBJ1-1; checking the TCRdb D call of TRBD1 is not possible without DNA. The CDR3 is 16 residues long. Germline V lookup: CDR1 SGHRS, CDR2 YFSETQ. This chain's CDR3 is CASSFDPGTGFTEAFF.

The chain is built from TRBV29-1 and TRBJ2-5; TCRdb indicates TRBD1, and absent DNA this call remains unverified. Germline loops: CDR1 SQVTM, CDR2 ANQGSEA. The CDR3 is 11 residues long. The CDR3 reads CSVDPDGTQYF.

CDR3 region: CASSTGTSGYEQYF. The V and J genes are TRBV6-5 and TRBJ2-7; TCRdb designates TRBD2, a call that cannot be tested without DNA. Germline V gene sequence: CDR1 MNHEY, CDR2 SVGAGI. CDR3 length: 14 residues.

The V call is TRBV7-6, the J call TRBJ2-7; no DNA is available, so the TRBD2 call from TCRdb remains unchecked. The CDR3 spans 14 residues. Looked up from germline, CDR1 is SGHVS and CDR2 is FNYEAQ. CDR3 sequence reads: CASSFKRGGHEQYF.

The J gene is TRBJ2-3, the V gene TRBV6-2 or TRBV6-3. The germline gives CDR1 MNHEY, CDR2 SVGEGT. The CDR3 length is 16 residues. The CDR3 reads CASSYSPDILADTQYF.

The chain carries TRBV7-9 and TRBJ2-1; there is no DNA to check the TCRdb D call of TRBD1. CDR3 length equals 12 residues. Germline loops: CDR1 SEHNR, CDR2 FQNEAQ (reference sequence). The CDR3 reads CASSLAPREQFF.

The chain links TRBV27 to TRBJ2-7; TCRdb returns TRBD1, unconfirmable since there is no DNA. This CDR3 contains 15 residues. CDR1 is MNHEY, CDR2 SMNVEV, per germline (reference sequence). The CDR3 is CASSIGQGGAYEQYF.

The V and J genes are TRBV7-6 and TRBJ2-1. The CDR3 sequence is 14 residues long. Germline V lookup: CDR1 SGHVS, CDR2 FNYEAQ. The CDR3 loop is CASSYSGGYNEQFF.

The chain employs TRBV27 and TRBJ2-7; the D call from TCRdb, TRBD1, cannot be confirmed without DNA. This CDR3 is built from 15 residues. Germline-derived CDR1 and CDR2 are MNHEY and SMNVEV (reference sequence). The CDR3 protein is CASNPGLGGPYEQYF.

This chain connects TRBV29-1 to TRBJ2-7; the TRBD1 assignment by TCRdb is unverifiable without DNA. This CDR3 is built from 11 residues. Germline CDR1 SQVTM, CDR2 ANQGSEA. The CDR3 loop is CSVDGGYEQYF.

The chain carries TRBV6-6 and TRBJ1-1; TCRdb reports TRBD1, a call that lacks DNA to check it against. The CDR3 extends over 14 amino acids. The germline CDR1 and CDR2 sequences are MNHNY and SVGAGI (reference sequence). CDR3 residues: CASSRDVPNTEAFF.

The rearrangement uses TRBV29-1 and TRBJ2-7; TCRdb gives TRBD1 as the D gene, but with no DNA this cannot be confirmed. The germline V gene has CDR1 SQVTM and CDR2 ANQGSEA. The CDR3 loop spans 13 amino acids. The CDR3 here is CSVRAVSPYEQYF.

The J gene is TRBJ2-7, the V gene TRBV12-3 or TRBV12-4; absent DNA, TCRdb's TRBD1 call cannot be checked. This CDR3 is 14 amino acids long. The CDR3 is CASSFKQGADEQYF.

This chain uses TRBV6-5 with TRBJ2-3; TCRdb names TRBD1, which stays unverified in the absence of DNA. Germline V gene data show CDR1 as MNHEY and CDR2 as SVGAGI. The CDR3 consists of 15 residues. CDR3 sequence reads: CASSPQGRYGDTQYF.